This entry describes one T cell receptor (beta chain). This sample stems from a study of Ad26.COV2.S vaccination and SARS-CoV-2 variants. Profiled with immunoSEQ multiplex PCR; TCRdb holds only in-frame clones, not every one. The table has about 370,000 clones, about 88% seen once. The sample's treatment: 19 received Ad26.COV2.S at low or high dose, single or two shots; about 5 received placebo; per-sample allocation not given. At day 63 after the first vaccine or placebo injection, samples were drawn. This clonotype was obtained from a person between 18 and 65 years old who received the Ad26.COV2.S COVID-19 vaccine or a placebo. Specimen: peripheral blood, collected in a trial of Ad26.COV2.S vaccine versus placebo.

In DNA form, the CDR3 reads TGTGCCAGCAGTGGGCACAGGGTCCCGAACACCGGGGAGCTGTTTTTT. Its protein is CASSGHRVPNTGELFF. The chain combines TRBV2 with TRBJ2-2; a possible D gene is TRBD1 (6 bases). Trimming took off 4 bases at V and 0 bases at J, with 12 bases between the two ends. Germline CDR1 and CDR2: SNHLY and FYNNEI. The CDR3 loop spans 16 amino acids.